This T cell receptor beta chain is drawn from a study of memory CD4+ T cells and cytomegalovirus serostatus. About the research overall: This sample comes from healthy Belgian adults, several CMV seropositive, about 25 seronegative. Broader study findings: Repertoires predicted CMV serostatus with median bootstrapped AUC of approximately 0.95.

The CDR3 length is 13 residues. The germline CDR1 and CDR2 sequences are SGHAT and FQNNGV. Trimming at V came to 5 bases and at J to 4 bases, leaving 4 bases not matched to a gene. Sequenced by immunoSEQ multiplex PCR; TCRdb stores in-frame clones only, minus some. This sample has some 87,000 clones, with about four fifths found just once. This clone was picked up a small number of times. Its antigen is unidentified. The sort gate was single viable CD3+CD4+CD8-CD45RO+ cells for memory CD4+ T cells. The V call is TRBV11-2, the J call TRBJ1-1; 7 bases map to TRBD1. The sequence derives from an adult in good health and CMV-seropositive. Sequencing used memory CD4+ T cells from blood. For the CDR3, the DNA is TGTGCCAGCAGCCAACAGGGGAGCACTGAAGCTTTCTTT. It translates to CASSQQGSTEAFF.